The subject of this entry is one TCR beta chain. Its antigen remains unidentified. The data were obtained in a study of metastatic and nonmetastatic thyroid tumors. Study results and limitations: Malignant thyroid tumors reportedly had TCR beta diversity that was significantly higher than in benign nodules, in blood and tumor.

TCRdb re-analyzed the PCR reads using MiXCR. The table shows more than 30,000 clones, with around 20% occurring only once. Until they underwent thyroid surgery, no patient had received any treatment. From germline, CDR1 is SGHRS and CDR2 YFSETQ. The CDR3 length is 15 residues. V was shortened by 4 bases and J by 3 bases, with 16 bases between the two germline ends. The receptor's source is a female donor with papillary thyroid cancer or a benign thyroid nodule (not recorded which). Some clones in this sample may be carry-over from other donors' samples. This chain links TRBV5-1 with TRBJ1-1; possible D gene TRBD1, 6 bases. The sample was blood. CDR3 nucleotides: TGCGCCAGCAGCAGAGGACAGTTGACGGACACTGAAGCTTTCTTT. Translation gives CASSRGQLTDTEAFF.